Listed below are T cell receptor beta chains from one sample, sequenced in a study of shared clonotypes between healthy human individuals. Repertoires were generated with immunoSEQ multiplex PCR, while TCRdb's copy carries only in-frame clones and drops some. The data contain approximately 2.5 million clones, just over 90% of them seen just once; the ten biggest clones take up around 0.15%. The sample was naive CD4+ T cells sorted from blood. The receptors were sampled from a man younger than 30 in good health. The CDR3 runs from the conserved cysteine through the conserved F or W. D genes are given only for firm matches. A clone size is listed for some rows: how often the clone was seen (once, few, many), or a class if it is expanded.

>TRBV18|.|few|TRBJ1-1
TGTGCCAGCTCACCACAGGGGGCTGAAGCTTTCTTT
CASSPQGAEAFF
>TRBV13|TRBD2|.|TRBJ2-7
TGTGCCAGCAGCTTACGAGGGACTAGAATGGTCTACGAGCAGTACTTC
CASSLRGTRMVYEQYF
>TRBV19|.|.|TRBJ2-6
TGTGCCAGTAGTGCGAGGGACAAAGGCTCTGGGGCCAACGTCCTGACTTTC
CASSARDKGSGANVLTF
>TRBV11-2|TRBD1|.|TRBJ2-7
TGTGCCAGCAGCCGGGACAGGGCACGAGAGCAGTACTTC
CASSRDRAREQYF
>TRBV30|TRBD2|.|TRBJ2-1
TGTGCCAGAGACGCGGGGGGGCTGGAGCAGTTCTTC
CARDAGGLEQFF
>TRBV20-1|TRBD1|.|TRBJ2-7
TGCAGTGGGGGGGACAGGGACGAGCAGTACTTC
CSGGDRDEQYF
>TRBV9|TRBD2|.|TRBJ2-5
TGTGCCAGCAGCGTAGTTTCAGCGGGGGAAGAGACCCAGTACTTC
CASSVVSAGEETQYF
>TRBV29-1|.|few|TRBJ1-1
TGCAGCGTTCGGCAGATGCTTTCATTGAACACTGAAGCTTTCTTT
CSVRQMLSLNTEAFF
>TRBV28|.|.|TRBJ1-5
TGTGCCAGCAGGCCACAGGGCATTAGCAATCAGCCCCAGCATTTT
CASRPQGISNQPQHF
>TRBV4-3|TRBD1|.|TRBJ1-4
TGCGCCAGCAGCCAAGAAAAGGCCCTTACAGGGGGCCGAGAAAAACTGTTTTTT
CASSQEKALTGGREKLFF
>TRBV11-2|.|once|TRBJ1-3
TGTGCCAGCAACCAGGGCAATGGAAACACCATATATTTT
CASNQGNGNTIYF
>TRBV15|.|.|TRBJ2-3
TGTGCCACCAGCAGTGGGGGGGGCCTTAGCACAGATACGCAGTATTTT
CATSSGGGLSTDTQYF
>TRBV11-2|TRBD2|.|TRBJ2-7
TGTGCCAGCAGCTGGGGGGGTTACGAGCAGTACTTC
CASSWGGYEQYF
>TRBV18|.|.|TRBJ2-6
TGTGCCAGCTCACCGATCGGGGCCAACGTCCTGACTTTC
CASSPIGANVLTF
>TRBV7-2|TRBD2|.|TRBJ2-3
TGTGCCAGCAGCCAACTAGCGGGAGGGCCAGATACGCAGTATTTT
CASSQLAGGPDTQYF
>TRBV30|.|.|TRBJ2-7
TGTGCCTGGCGAGTGTCCCGACAGCCGACAGCCTACGAGCAGTACTTC
CAWRVSRQPTAYEQYF
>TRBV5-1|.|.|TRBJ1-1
TGCGCCAGCAGCTTGTCACAGCCGAGGACTGAAGCTTTCTTT
CASSLSQPRTEAFF
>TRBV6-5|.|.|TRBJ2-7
TGTGCCAGCAGTTACGGGTGGCAGTCCTACGAGCAGTACTTC
CASSYGWQSYEQYF
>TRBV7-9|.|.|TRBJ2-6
TGTGCCAGCAGCCCTAAAGGACTTTCCTCAGGGGCCAACGTCCTGACTTTC
CASSPKGLSSGANVLTF
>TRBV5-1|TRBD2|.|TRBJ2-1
TGCGCCAGCAGCTTGGCGGGACTAGCGGGAAAAGAGCAGTTCTTC
CASSLAGLAGKEQFF
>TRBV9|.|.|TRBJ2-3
TGTGCCAGCAGCGTAGATTGGGATACGCAGTATTTT
CASSVDWDTQYF
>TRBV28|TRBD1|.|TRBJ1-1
TGTGCCAGCAGTTTCGCGGGACAGGGTAGCGGTAACACTGAAGCTTTCTTT
CASSFAGQGSGNTEAFF
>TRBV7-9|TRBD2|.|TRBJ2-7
TGTGCCAGCAGCTCCAGCGGGAGTACCAGAGAGCAGTACTTC
CASSSSGSTREQYF
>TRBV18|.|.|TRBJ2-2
TGTGCCAGCTCACCACCGTTGTATACGAACACCGGGGAGCTGTTTTTT
CASSPPLYTNTGELFF
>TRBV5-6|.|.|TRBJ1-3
TGTGCCAGCAGCTTGCTGAGCTCTGGAAACACCATATATTTT
CASSLLSSGNTIYF
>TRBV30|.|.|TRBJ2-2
TGTGCCTCGGAAGGGCTACACCTCAACACCGGGGAGCTGTTTTTT
CASEGLHLNTGELFF
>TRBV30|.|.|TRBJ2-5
TGTGCCTGGAGTGCGACTCTAGGGGAGACCCAGTACTTC
CAWSATLGETQYF